This T cell receptor beta chain originates from a study of blood T cell repertoires in COVID-19. In the study overall: Acute and convalescent COVID-19 samples came from the United States, Italy and Spain. Sources were T cells, B-cell-depleted T cells, or PBMCs; the material itself was cDNA or gDNA.

The CDR3 runs to 14 residues. With 4 bases removed from V and 0 bases from J, the gap between germline ends came to 9 bases. Germline lookup yields CDR1 LNHDA and CDR2 SQIVND (reference sequence). Here immunoSEQ multiplex PCR was the method, and the copy in TCRdb shows in-frame clones only, minus some. The table shows fewer than 250,000 clones, with around 83% occurring only once. This clone has a handful of counts. This clonotype was sampled from a man aged 45-65 years with active or convalescent COVID-19. The source material was peripheral blood. This chain connects TRBV19 to TRBJ1-2, with unresolved D. CDR3 in DNA: TGTGCCAGTAGTAAGCCAGGCACTAACTATGGCTACACCTTC. It is translated as CASSKPGTNYGYTF.